A single sample is the source of the 30 T cell receptor beta chains below, sequenced in a study of blood T cells in healthy people across ages. Primers used in a second PCR of about 6 to 11 cycles were a sample-barcoded 5' primer and a J-beta primer mix. TCRdb fed the 5' RACE reads into MiXCR, producing one record per CDR3 protein. The sample holds just under 750,000 distinct CDR3 sequences, about 20% seen once. The sequenced material came from blood. The receptors originated from a man between 65 and 85 years old in good health.

This clonotype was detected many times. V gene TRBV29-1 combines with J gene TRBJ1-4; maybe TRBD1 (5 bases). The CDR3 has 14 amino acids. With 5 bases removed from V and 15 bases from J, the gap between germline ends came to 25 bases. Germline loops: CDR1 SQVTM, CDR2 ANQGSEA. CDR3 protein: CSVQTGGGSLRLFF. DNA for the CDR3: TGCAGCGTTCAAACAGGCGGGGGTTCCCTTCGTTTGTTTTTT.

The V gene is TRBV29-1, the J gene TRBJ2-3, with TRBD1 matching over 10 bases. Losses at the gene ends were 6 bases for V and 4 bases for J; bases not matched to a gene: 1. This CDR3 has 12 residues. The germline V gene encodes CDR1 SQVTM and CDR2 ANQGSEA. CDR3 sequence reads: CSVGTGADTQYF. As DNA, the CDR3 is TGCAGCGTGGGGACAGGGGCAGATACGCAGTATTTT.

On this clonotype itself: An end of the junction differs from the germline gene, which may be a read error. This chain connects TRBV2 to TRBJ2-7, with no clear D. The CDR3 has 15 amino acids. The V gene's germline CDR1 is SNHLY and CDR2 FYNNEI. CDR3 bases: TGTGCCAGCAGCGAAGACACGCTTTCGTCCTACGAGCAGTACTTC. It is translated as CASSEDTLSSYEQYF. The full variable domain, completed using reference TRBV2 and TRBJ2-7, is EPEVTQTPSHQVTQMGQEVILRCVPISNHLYFYWYRQILGQKVEFLVSFYNNEISEKSEIFDDQFSVERPDGSNFTLKIRSTKLEDSAMYFCASSEDTLSSYEQYFGPGTRLTVT.

This clonotype turned up a few times. J is TRBJ2-1 and V is TRBV27; D perhaps matches TRBD1 (6 bases). CDR3 length equals 15 residues. Germline V gene sequence: CDR1 MNHEY, CDR2 SMNVEV (reference sequence). V lost 4 bases and J lost 5, with 15 bases in between. The DNA of the CDR3 is TGTGCCAGCAGTTCCCCGGGACACGGCCACAATGAGCAGTTCTTC. Encoded protein: CASSSPGHGHNEQFF.

This clonotype was seen a few times. This chain links TRBV2 with TRBJ2-1; maybe TRBD2 (6 bases). Germline V gene lookup returns CDR1 SNHLY and CDR2 FYNNEI. The V gene lost 4 bases and the J gene lost 0 bases, with 10 bases spanning the gap. This CDR3 has 15 amino acids. The CDR3 region has the DNA TGTGCCAGCAGTGGGGCAGCGGGCTCCTACAATGAGCAGTTCTTC. The encoded protein is CASSGAAGSYNEQFF. Combining the CDR3 with reference TRBV2 and TRBJ2-1 gives the whole variable domain EPEVTQTPSHQVTQMGQEVILRCVPISNHLYFYWYRQILGQKVEFLVSFYNNEISEKSEIFDDQFSVERPDGSNFTLKIRSTKLEDSAMYFCASSGAAGSYNEQFFGPGTRLTVL.

The chain recombines TRBV7-9 with TRBJ1-2, with 11 bases aligning to TRBD1. Germline V gene lookup returns CDR1 SEHNR and CDR2 FQNEAQ (reference sequence). V lost 5 bases and J lost 9; bases outside the gene matches: 8. The CDR3 runs to 14 residues. The CDR3: CASSQKGQGVSYTF. In DNA form, the CDR3 reads TGTGCCAGCAGCCAAAAGGGACAGGGGGTTAGCTACACCTTC.

The CDR3, as DNA: TGTGCCAGCAGTGCCTTACTAGGGCCCCCTATCAATGAGCAGTTCTTC. The encoded protein is CASSALLGPPINEQFF. V usage is TRBV27 and J usage is TRBJ2-1; D is perhaps TRBD2 (5 bases). The CDR3 runs to 16 residues. Germline V gives CDR1 MNHEY, CDR2 SMNVEV (reference sequence). Deletions cut 5 bases from V and 6 bases from J, with 20 bases between.

As concerns this clonotype: One end of the junction does not line up with germline, which may come from a read error. The V call is TRBV14, the J call TRBJ2-3, with D possibly TRBD2 on 6 matching bases. Germline-derived CDR1 and CDR2 are SGHDN and FVKESK. The length of the CDR3 is 20 residues. CDR3 loop: CARSQDIGSSGGDGTDTQYF. The CDR3 region has the DNA TGTGCCCGCAGCCAAGATATAGGGTCCTCTGGAGGGGATGGAACAGATACGCAGTATTTT.

This clonotype has a handful of counts. The genes are TRBV18 and TRBJ2-4; possibly TRBD1 for D (6 bases). Germline V gene data show CDR1 as KGHSH and CDR2 as LQKENI. The CDR3 spans 14 residues. Trimming left V 5 bases short and J 3 bases short, with 11 bases between. The CDR3 loop is CASSLDRDKNIQYF. The CDR3, as DNA: TGTGCCAGCTCATTGGACAGAGACAAAAACATTCAGTACTTC.

This clonotype has only a few counts. The rearrangement links TRBV28 to TRBJ1-1; no reliable D call. The length of the CDR3 is 12 residues. The germline V gene has CDR1 MDHEN and CDR2 SYDVKM. V was shortened by 4 bases and J by 4 bases, with 7 bases between the two germline ends. CDR3 nucleotides: TGTGCCAGCAGTTGGTCGGGCACTGAAGCTTTCTTT. Translating gives CASSWSGTEAFF.

The chain has TRBV6-6 and TRBJ1-2; weak D call: TRBD1 (5 bases). Germline lookup yields CDR1 MNHNY and CDR2 SVGAGI (reference sequence). The CDR3 covers 16 residues. Trimming cost V 0 bases and J 3 bases, with 14 bases left between them. CDR3 sequence reads: CASSYSPRGVDYGYTF. The CDR3 DNA is TGTGCCAGCAGTTACTCGCCTCGGGGGGTCGACTATGGCTACACCTTC.

The chain uses TRBV5-1 and TRBJ2-1; weak D call: TRBD2 (7 bases). Germline-derived CDR1 and CDR2 are SGHRS and YFSETQ. CDR3 length: 17 amino acids. The V end lost 4 bases, the J end lost 7 bases, and 24 bases lay between the germline ends. The CDR3 coding sequence is TGCGCCAGCAGCCCCATTGGGGGGGGCGCCAAAATGAATGAGCAGTTCTTC. This sequence encodes CASSPIGGGAKMNEQFF. The full variable domain, in which reference TRBV5-1 and TRBJ2-1 provide the parts outside the CDR3, is KAGVTQTPRYLIKTRGQQVTLSCSPISGHRSVSWYQQTPGQGLQFLFEYFSETQRNKGNFPGRFSGRQFSNSRSEMNVSTLELGDSALYLCASSPIGGGAKMNEQFFGPGTRLTVL.

This clonotype was recorded a few times. The V gene is TRBV6-6, the J gene TRBJ1-4; D perhaps matches TRBD1 (5 bases). Germline CDR1 reads MNHNY; CDR2 reads SVGAGI (reference sequence). The CDR3 covers 13 residues. The V end was cut by 7 bases, the J end by 6 bases, with 12 bases between. The CDR3 here is CASKTVGDEKLFF. Written as DNA, the CDR3 is TGTGCCAGCAAGACAGTAGGGGATGAAAAACTGTTTTTT.

This chain connects TRBV10-3 to TRBJ2-5, with D unclear. The DNA matches TRBJ2-7 better at its end, which makes the J call doubtful. Germline V gene data show CDR1 as ENHRY and CDR2 as SYGVKD. The CDR3 spans 14 residues. The CDR3 DNA follows: TGTGCCATCAGTGAGTCAGATCGCGGCTCCGAGCAGTACGTC. Its protein is CAISESDRGSEQYV.

This clonotype was picked up a small number of times. The chain combines TRBV11-3 with TRBJ2-3, with TRBD1 identical over 8 bases. The CDR3 runs to 14 residues. Trimming cost V 3 bases and J 4 bases; bases outside gene matches: 3. Germline CDR1 SGHNT, CDR2 YENEEA. The CDR3 sequence: CASSLGQASDTQYF. The CDR3 DNA reads TGTGCCAGCAGCTTGGGACAGGCTTCAGATACGCAGTATTTT.

The V and J genes are TRBV3-1 and TRBJ2-1, with TRBD1 as a possible D gene (5 bases). CDR3 length: 14 residues. Germline V gene sequence: CDR1 LGHDT, CDR2 YNNKEL (reference sequence). V dropped 1 base and J dropped 6 bases, with 10 bases sitting between them. This chain's CDR3 is CASSQGQGGNEQFF. The CDR3 DNA reads TGTGCCAGCAGCCAAGGGCAGGGCGGCAATGAGCAGTTCTTC.

This clonotype occurred a few times. The rearrangement joins TRBV7-2 to TRBJ2-1, with 13 bases identical to TRBD2. Per germline, CDR1 SGHTA and CDR2 FQGNSA. The CDR3 has 14 residues. V dropped 7 bases and J dropped 6; count of bases not matched to a gene: 3. CDR3 region: CASTRTSGGNEQFF. CDR3 bases: TGTGCCAGCACCCGGACTAGCGGGGGCAATGAGCAGTTCTTC.

This chain connects TRBV5-1 to TRBJ2-4; 7 nucleotides match TRBD1. Germline assignment: CDR1 SGHRS and CDR2 YFSETQ. J gave up 6 bases and V 5 bases, and 5 bases lay outside the gene matches. This CDR3 is built from 13 residues. CDR3 nucleotide sequence: TGCGCCAGCAGTGAGACAGGGTTAAACATTCAGTACTTC. Translating gives CASSETGLNIQYF.

The V gene is TRBV12-3 or TRBV12-4, the J gene TRBJ1-2; possible D gene TRBD1, 6 bases. The CDR3 sequence is 14 residues long. Trimming left V 7 bases short and J 4 bases short, with 16 bases between. Here the CDR3 reads CASTHSQGPYGYTF. CDR3 nucleotide sequence: TGTGCCAGCACCCATTCCCAGGGGCCCTATGGCTACACCTTC.

This clonotype was counted between two and nine times. This chain uses TRBV5-1 with TRBJ1-5; D is possibly TRBD1 (6 bases). The CDR3 length is 15 residues. V gave up 4 bases and J gave up 3 bases, with 14 bases separating them. Germline V gene sequence: CDR1 SGHRS, CDR2 YFSETQ. Written as DNA, the CDR3 is TGCGCCAGCAGCGCGGACAGCGGGCACAATCAGCCCCAGCATTTT. This codes for CASSADSGHNQPQHF. Full variable domain (outside the CDR3, taken from reference TRBV5-1 and TRBJ1-5): KAGVTQTPRYLIKTRGQQVTLSCSPISGHRSVSWYQQTPGQGLQFLFEYFSETQRNKGNFPGRFSGRQFSNSRSEMNVSTLELGDSALYLCASSADSGHNQPQHFGDGTRLSIL.

The J gene is TRBJ2-3, the V gene TRBV12-3 or TRBV12-4; TRBD2 agrees at 11 bases. V lost 4 bases to trimming and J lost 4 bases; unmatched junction nucleotides: 10. The CDR3 sequence is 17 residues long. CDR3 sequence (DNA): TGTGCCAGCAGTTCCCCCCTAGCGGGGGGAATCGCAGATACGCAGTATTTT. Protein product: CASSSPLAGGIADTQYF.

The chain is built from TRBV12-3 or TRBV12-4 and TRBJ2-1; 12 bases fit TRBD1. V shed 5 bases and J 9 bases; nucleotides not matched to a gene: 14. The CDR3 has 17 residues. CDR3 sequence (DNA): TGTGCCAGCAGTCGCCTCCGGGGACAGGGGGCTGAGGGTGAGCAGTTCTTC. This translates into CASSRLRGQGAEGEQFF.

The rearrangement links TRBV12-3 or TRBV12-4 to TRBJ2-7, with 12 bases identical to TRBD1. After removal of 6 bases from V and 1 base from J, the junction contained 4 bases not matched to a gene. The CDR3 contains 15 residues. CDR3 loop: CASSPGQGASYEQYF. As DNA, the CDR3 is TGTGCCAGCAGCCCGGGACAGGGGGCTTCCTACGAGCAGTACTTC.

This clonotype was counted at least ten times. V and J are TRBV12-3 or TRBV12-4 and TRBJ1-3; TRBD1 might be the D (5 bases). Trimming removed 7 bases from V and 0 bases from J, with 13 bases in between. This CDR3 has 15 residues. The CDR3 DNA is TGTGCCAGCACTGGGGGTCGTGTCTCTGGAAACACCATATATTTT. This gives the protein CASTGGRVSGNTIYF.

The rearrangement joins TRBV4-3 to TRBJ2-3; D is ambiguous. The CDR3 extends over 13 amino acids. Trimming stripped 2 bases from V and 4 bases from J, with 7 bases between. Germline CDR1 and CDR2: LGHNA and YSLEER. The CDR3 loop reads CASSQLTSDTQYF. Here the CDR3 DNA reads TGCGCCAGCAGCCAACTGACGTCAGATACGCAGTATTTT.

V is TRBV27 and J is TRBJ2-4, with D perhaps TRBD2 (5 bases). V shed 6 bases and J shed 2 bases, with 11 bases lying between them. Germline CDR1 reads MNHEY; CDR2 reads SMNVEV (reference sequence). CDR3 length: 14 residues. The CDR3 coding sequence is TGTGCCAGCAGAAAGTGGGAGACCAAAAACATTCAGTACTTC. Its translation: CASRKWETKNIQYF.

The chain combines TRBV5-1 with TRBJ1-1; 10 nucleotides line up with TRBD1. The germline V gene has CDR1 SGHRS and CDR2 YFSETQ. The CDR3 totals 15 residues. V trimming: 1 base; J trimming: 2 bases; junction bases outside the gene matches: 2. CDR3 sequence reads: CASSLMTGGNTEAFF. In nucleotides, the CDR3 is TGCGCCAGCAGCTTGATGACAGGGGGCAACACTGAAGCTTTCTTT.

This clonotype was detected only a few times. The V call is TRBV24-1, the J call TRBJ2-3; 7 bases map to TRBD2. J gave up 5 bases and V 5 bases, and 9 bases lay outside the gene matches. Germline V gene sequence: CDR1 KGHDR, CDR2 SFDVKD. The CDR3 totals 15 residues. Here the CDR3 reads CATSAPAGFVDTQYF. The CDR3 DNA sequence: TGTGCCACCAGTGCCCCAGCGGGATTCGTAGATACGCAGTATTTT.

There are many counts of this clonotype. The genes are TRBV3-1 and TRBJ1-6, with D perhaps matching TRBD1 (5 bases). V lost 4 bases and J 7 bases, leaving 14 bases between the germline ends. The CDR3 is 15 residues long. CDR1 and CDR2 from the germline V gene are LGHDT and YNNKEL (reference sequence). The CDR3 loop reads CASSLPLGANSPLHF. CDR3 bases: TGTGCCAGCAGCCTCCCCCTAGGGGCCAATTCACCCCTCCACTTT.

The chain uses TRBV6-5 and TRBJ2-7; possibly TRBD2 for D (6 bases). This CDR3 spans 18 amino acids. Trimming took off 2 bases at V and 5 bases at J, with 25 bases between the two ends. The V gene's germline CDR1 is MNHEY and CDR2 SVGAGI. The CDR3 spells CASSYLRGDKGGAHEQYF. For the CDR3, the DNA is TGTGCCAGCAGTTACCTAAGGGGAGACAAGGGAGGAGCCCACGAGCAGTACTTC.